The TCR beta chain under discussion was sequenced for a study of blood T cell repertoires in COVID-19. Study-wide context: The samples span acute and convalescent COVID-19 from the United States, Italy and Spain.

This CDR3 has 12 amino acids. Trimming took off 7 bases at V and 2 bases at J, with 9 bases between the two ends. CDR1 is MNHEY, CDR2 SVGAGI, per germline. Profiled with immunoSEQ multiplex PCR; TCRdb holds only in-frame clones, not every one. The repertoire holds 200,000 or so clones, with more than 65% as singletons. V usage is TRBV6-5 and J usage is TRBJ2-7, with D uncertain. Sequencing used peripheral blood. This clonotype was sampled from a woman aged 60-75 years with acute or convalescent COVID-19. The CDR3 region is CASNRSPYEQYF. In nucleotides, the CDR3 is TGTGCCAGCAATCGGAGCCCCTACGAGCAGTACTTC.